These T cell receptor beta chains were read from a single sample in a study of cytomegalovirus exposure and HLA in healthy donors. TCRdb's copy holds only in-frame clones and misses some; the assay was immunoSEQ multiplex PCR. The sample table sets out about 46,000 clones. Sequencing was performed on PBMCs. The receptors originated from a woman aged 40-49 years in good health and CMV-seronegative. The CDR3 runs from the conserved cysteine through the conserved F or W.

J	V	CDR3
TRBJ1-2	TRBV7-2	CASSLTGNNGYTF
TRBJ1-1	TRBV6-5	CASRGHLNTEAFF
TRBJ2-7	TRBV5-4	CASSGGNPPYEQYF
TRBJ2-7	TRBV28	CASSLGGYEQYF
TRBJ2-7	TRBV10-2	CASSPLDSTYEQYF
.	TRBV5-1	CASSSIPSYEQYF
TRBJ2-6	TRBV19	CASSINGGFGANVLTF
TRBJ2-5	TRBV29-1	CSVVNPGTAEETQYF
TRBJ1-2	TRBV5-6	CASSQGGWGYTF
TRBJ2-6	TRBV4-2	CASSQGLGTGASGANVLTF
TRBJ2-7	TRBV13	CASSRSYEQYF
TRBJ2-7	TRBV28	CASTRTGIYEQYF
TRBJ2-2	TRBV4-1	CASSQDRASGRLGGELFF
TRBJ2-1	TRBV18	CASSPPGGQENEQFF
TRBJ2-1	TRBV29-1	CSVVRGDEQFF
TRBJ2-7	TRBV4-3	CASSQDRQGTYEQYF
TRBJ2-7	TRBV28	CASSLRQLSYEQYF
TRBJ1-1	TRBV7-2	CASSSGRGSEAFF
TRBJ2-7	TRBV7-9	CASSPPAGYSYEQYF
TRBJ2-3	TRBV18	CASSPPSSGRTDTQYF